The table lists the clone carrying this T cell receptor (beta chain) with a few counts. Its specificity is not known. TCRdb reprocessed the 5' RACE reads via MiXCR and lists one record per CDR3 protein. The data hold under 250,000 distinct CDR3 sequences, with about 27% observed a single time. This entry is derived from a study of T-cell memory formation after mild COVID-19. At the level of the study: Largely, TCR clusters stayed within a single donor. General study results and limits: Contracting clones from day 15 to 85 showed balanced CD4/CD8; later expanders favored CD4+. The study detected some responding clones in pre-infection memory, suggesting cross-reactive memory joined.

Looked up from germline, CDR1 is KGHDR and CDR2 is SFDVKD. V was cut by 4 bases and J by 7 bases, with 10 bases left in between. CDR3 length equals 13 residues. The chain is built from TRBV24-1 and TRBJ2-1, with D unclear. The origin of this receptor is an adult woman who had mild COVID-19 (a few samples of this study predate the infection). Cell type and time point are not known. Sequencing used PBMCs or a T cell subset sorted from them (not recorded which). The CDR3 here is CATSDYDRNEQFF. CDR3 DNA sequence: TGTGCCACCAGTGACTATGACCGGAATGAGCAGTTCTTC.